Sequencing of this T cell receptor (beta chain) was carried out in a study of shared clonotypes between healthy human individuals. The assay was immunoSEQ multiplex PCR, and TCRdb's table has in-frame clones only and misses some. The sample gives 2,500,000 or so clones, around nine tenths of which show up once; about 0.13% is in the top ten. The V end was cut by 2 bases, the J end by 2 bases, with 12 bases between. CDR3 length: 15 residues. CDR1 is WSHSY and CDR2 is SAAADI in the germline V gene. The V gene is TRBV10-2, the J gene TRBJ1-2, with unresolved D. The sample taken for sequencing was naive CD4+ T cells sorted from blood. Subset described: CD45RA+ positively selected. The clonotype was recovered from a man aged 18 to 35 in good health. The CDR3 nucleotides are TGCGCCAGCAGTGAGGGCCCAGGAGCGAACTATGGCTACACCTTC. Protein sequence: CASSEGPGANYGYTF.